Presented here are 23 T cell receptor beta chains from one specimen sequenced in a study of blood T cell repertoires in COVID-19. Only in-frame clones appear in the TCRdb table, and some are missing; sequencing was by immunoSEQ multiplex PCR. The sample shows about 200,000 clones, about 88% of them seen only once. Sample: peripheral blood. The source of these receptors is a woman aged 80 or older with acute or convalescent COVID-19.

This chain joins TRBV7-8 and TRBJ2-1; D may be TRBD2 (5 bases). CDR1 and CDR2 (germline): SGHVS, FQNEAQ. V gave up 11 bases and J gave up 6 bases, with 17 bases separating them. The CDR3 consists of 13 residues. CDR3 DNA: TGTGCCGGGAGCCCTCTAGTTAGCAATGAGCAGTTCTTC. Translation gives CAGSPLVSNEQFF. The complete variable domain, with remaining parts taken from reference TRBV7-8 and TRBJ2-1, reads GAGVSQSPRYKVAKRGQDVALRCDPISGHVSLFWYQQALGQGPEFLTYFQNEAQLDKSGLPSDRFFAERPEGSVSTLKIQRTQQEDSAVYLCAGSPLVSNEQFFGPGTRLTVL.

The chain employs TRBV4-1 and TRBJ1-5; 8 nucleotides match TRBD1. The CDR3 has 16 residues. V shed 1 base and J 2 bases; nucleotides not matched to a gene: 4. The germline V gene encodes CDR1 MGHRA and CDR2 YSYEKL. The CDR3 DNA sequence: TGCGCCAGCAGCCAAGCACCGACAGGGGGCAATCAGCCCCAGCATTTT. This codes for CASSQAPTGGNQPQHF.

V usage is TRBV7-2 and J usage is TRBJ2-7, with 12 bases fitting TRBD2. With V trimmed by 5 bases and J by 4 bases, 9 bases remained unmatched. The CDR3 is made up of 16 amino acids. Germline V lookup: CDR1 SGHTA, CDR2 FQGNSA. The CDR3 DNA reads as TGTGCCAGCAGCCCTAGTCAGACTAGCGGGAGATACGAGCAGTACTTC. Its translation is CASSPSQTSGRYEQYF.

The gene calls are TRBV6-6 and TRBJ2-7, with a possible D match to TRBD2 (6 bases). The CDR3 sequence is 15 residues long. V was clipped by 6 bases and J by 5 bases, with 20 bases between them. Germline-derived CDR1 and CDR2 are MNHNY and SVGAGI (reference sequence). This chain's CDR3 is CASSWASGGKDEQYF. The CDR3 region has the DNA TGTGCCAGCAGCTGGGCTAGTGGAGGGAAGGACGAGCAGTACTTC.

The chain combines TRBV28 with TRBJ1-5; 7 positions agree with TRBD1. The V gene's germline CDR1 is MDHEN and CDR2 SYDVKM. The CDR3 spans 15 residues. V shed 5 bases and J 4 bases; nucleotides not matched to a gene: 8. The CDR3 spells CASSPLRQGNQPQHF. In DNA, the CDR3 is TGTGCCAGCAGTCCTCTGCGACAGGGAAATCAGCCCCAGCATTTT.

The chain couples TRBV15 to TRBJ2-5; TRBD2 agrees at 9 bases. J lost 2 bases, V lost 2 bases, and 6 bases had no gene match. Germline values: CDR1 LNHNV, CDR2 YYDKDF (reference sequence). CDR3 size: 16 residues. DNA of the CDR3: TGTGCCACCAGCAGAATTGCGGGAGGGCCTCAAGAGACCCAGTACTTC. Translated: CATSRIAGGPQETQYF.

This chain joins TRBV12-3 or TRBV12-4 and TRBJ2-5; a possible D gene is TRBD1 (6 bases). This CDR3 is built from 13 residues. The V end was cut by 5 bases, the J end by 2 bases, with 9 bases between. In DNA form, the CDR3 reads TGTGCCAGCAGTCCGGGACAACAAGAGACCCAGTACTTC. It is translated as CASSPGQQETQYF.

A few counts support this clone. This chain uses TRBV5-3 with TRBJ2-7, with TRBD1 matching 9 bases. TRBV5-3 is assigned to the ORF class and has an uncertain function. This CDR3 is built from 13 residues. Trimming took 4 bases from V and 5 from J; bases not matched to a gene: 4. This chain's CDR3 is CARSPDRGNEQYF. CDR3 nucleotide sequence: TGTGCCAGAAGCCCGGACAGGGGCAACGAGCAGTACTTC.

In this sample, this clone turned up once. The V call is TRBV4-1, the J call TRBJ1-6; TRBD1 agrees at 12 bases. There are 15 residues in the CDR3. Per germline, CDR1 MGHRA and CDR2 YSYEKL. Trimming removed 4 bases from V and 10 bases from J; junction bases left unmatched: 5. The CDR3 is CASSPGQGARSPLHF. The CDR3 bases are TGCGCCAGCAGCCCGGGACAGGGGGCAAGGTCACCCCTCCACTTT.

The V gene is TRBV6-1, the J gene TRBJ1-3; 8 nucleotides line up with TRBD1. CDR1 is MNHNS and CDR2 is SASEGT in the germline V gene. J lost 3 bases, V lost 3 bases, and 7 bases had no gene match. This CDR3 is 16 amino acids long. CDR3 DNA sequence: TGTGCCAGCAGTGACCCGGGACAGGCGGTTGGAAACACCATATATTTT. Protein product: CASSDPGQAVGNTIYF.

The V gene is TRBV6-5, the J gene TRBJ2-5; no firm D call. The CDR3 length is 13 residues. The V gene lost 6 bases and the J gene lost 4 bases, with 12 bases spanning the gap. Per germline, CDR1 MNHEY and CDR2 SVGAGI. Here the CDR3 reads CASRDRQGETQYF. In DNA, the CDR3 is TGTGCCAGCAGGGATAGACAAGGAGAGACCCAGTACTTC.

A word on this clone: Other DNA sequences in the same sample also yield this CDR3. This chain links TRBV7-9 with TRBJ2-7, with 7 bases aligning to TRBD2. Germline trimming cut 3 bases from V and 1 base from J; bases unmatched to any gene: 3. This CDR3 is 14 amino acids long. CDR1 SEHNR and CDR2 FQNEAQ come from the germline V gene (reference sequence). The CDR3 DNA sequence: TGTGCCAGCAGCTTTAGCGGGTCGTCCTACGAGCAGTACTTC. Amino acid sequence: CASSFSGSSYEQYF.

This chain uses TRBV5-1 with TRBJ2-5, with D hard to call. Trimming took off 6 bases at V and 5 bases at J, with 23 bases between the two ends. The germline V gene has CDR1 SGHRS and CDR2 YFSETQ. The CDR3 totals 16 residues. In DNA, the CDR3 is TGCGCCAGCACTCCCGGGTCCATAAACCCCGCGGAGACCCAGTACTTC. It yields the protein CASTPGSINPAETQYF.

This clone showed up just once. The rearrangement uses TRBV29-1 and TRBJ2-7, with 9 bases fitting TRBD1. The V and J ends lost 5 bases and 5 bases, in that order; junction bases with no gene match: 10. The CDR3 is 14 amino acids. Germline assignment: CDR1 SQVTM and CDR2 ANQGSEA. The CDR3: CSVWAGTGFDEQYF. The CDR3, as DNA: TGCAGCGTTTGGGCCGGGACAGGGTTCGACGAGCAGTACTTC.

CDR3 region: CAAARHRAAWHTEAFF. The CDR3 coding sequence is TGTGCCGCCGCCCGCCACAGGGCTGCGTGGCACACTGAAGCTTTCTTT. The rearrangement joins TRBV28 to TRBJ1-1; tentatively, D is TRBD1 (6 bases). The V end was cut by 11 bases, the J end by 3 bases, with 25 bases between. The germline V gene encodes CDR1 MDHEN and CDR2 SYDVKM. This CDR3 has 16 amino acids.

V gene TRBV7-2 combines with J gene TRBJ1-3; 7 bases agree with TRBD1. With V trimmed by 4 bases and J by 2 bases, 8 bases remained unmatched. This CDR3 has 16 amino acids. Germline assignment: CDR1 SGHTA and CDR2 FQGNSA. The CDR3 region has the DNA TGTGCCAGCAGCTCCCAGACAGGGTTACCTGGAAACACCATATATTTT. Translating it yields CASSSQTGLPGNTIYF. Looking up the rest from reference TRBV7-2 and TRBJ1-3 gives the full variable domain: GAGVSQSPSNKVTEKGKDVELRCDPISGHTALYWYRQSLGQGLEFLIYFQGNSAPDKSGLPSDRFSAERTGGSVSTLTIQRTQQEDSAVYLCASSSQTGLPGNTIYFGEGSWLTVV.

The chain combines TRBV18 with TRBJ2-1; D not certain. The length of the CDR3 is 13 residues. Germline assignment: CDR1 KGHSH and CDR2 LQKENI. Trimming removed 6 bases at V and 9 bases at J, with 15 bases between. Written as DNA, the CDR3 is TGTGCCAGCTCCCGCTCCCTAGAATCTGAGCAGTTCTTC. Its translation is CASSRSLESEQFF.

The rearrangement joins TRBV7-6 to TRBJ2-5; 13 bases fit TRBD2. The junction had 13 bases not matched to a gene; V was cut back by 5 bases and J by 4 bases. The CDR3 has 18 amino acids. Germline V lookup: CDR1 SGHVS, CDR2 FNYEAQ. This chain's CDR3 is CASSLGLAGAGVRETQYF. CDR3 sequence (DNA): TGTGCCAGCAGCCTTGGACTAGCGGGAGCGGGTGTGAGAGAGACCCAGTACTTC.

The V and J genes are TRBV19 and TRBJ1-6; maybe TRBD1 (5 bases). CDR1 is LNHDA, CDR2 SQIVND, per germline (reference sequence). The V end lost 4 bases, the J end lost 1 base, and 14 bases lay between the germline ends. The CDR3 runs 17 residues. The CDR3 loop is CASSTDGTGSYNSPLHF. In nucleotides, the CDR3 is TGTGCCAGTAGTACGGACGGGACTGGATCCTATAATTCACCCCTCCACTTT.

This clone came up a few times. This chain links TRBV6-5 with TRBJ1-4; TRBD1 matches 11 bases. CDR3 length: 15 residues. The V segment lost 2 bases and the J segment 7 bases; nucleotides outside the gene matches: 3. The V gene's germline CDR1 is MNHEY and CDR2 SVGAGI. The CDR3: CASSYGQGAGEKLFF. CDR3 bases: TGTGCCAGCAGTTACGGACAGGGGGCGGGTGAAAAACTGTTTTTT.

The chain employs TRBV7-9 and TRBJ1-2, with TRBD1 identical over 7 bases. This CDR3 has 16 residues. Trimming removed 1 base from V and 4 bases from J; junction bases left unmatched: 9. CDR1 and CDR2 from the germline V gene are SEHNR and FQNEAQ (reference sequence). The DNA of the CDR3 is TGTGCCAGCAGCTTAGGACAGGGACGTGATAGCTATGGCTACACCTTC. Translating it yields CASSLGQGRDSYGYTF.

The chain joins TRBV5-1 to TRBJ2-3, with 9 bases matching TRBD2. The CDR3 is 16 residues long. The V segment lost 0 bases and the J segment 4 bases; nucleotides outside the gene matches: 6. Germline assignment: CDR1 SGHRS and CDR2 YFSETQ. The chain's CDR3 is CASSLALAGLADTQYF. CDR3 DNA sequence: TGCGCCAGCAGCTTGGCCCTAGCGGGATTAGCAGATACGCAGTATTTT.

For the CDR3, the DNA is TGTGCCTGGAGAAGACAGATGCCCTACGAGCAGTACTTC. Encoded protein: CAWRRQMPYEQYF. The chain combines TRBV30 with TRBJ2-7; D is possibly TRBD1 (5 bases). The CDR3 extends over 13 amino acids. Trimming took 3 bases from V and 2 from J, leaving 11 bases between them. CDR1 GTSNPN and CDR2 SVGIG come from the germline V gene (reference sequence).